The clone carrying this T cell receptor (beta chain) was recorded at least ten times. Its specificity is not known. The library attached unique molecular identifiers to individual cDNA molecules. TCRdb called the RACE reads again in MiXCR, with one record for every CDR3 protein. The table has approximately 100,000 distinct CDR3 sequences, 9.6% seen once. The sample is drawn from a study of human T cells and chemical hapten exposure. At the level of the study: The sensitizing agent was 2% DPC, placed on approximately 2 cm by approximately 2 cm of upper inner arm skin.

Findings and caveats of the study: Expanded TCRs clustered into significantly more large CDR3 similarity groups than controls, the analysis revealed.

The CDR3 is 13 residues long. Trimming shortened V by 5 bases and J by 3 bases, and 8 bases separated the two germline ends. Per germline, CDR1 MNHEY and CDR2 SVGEGT. Documented time point: pre-sensitization, week 0. Treatment denoted: therapeutic diphenylcyclopropenone sensitization with weekly scalp DPC. This sample comprised whole blood, obtained in connection with sensitization to the hapten diphenylcyclopropenone (DPC). The TCR originated in a woman in her 40s with alopecia areata. Some clones in this sample may be carry-over from other donors' samples. This chain links TRBV6-2 or TRBV6-3 with TRBJ1-5; no definite D call. DNA of the CDR3: TGTGCCAGCAGTCCCATGGACAATCAGCCCCAGCATTTT. Encoded protein: CASSPMDNQPQHF.